The source of this TCR beta chain is a study of blood T cell repertoires in COVID-19. Repertoires were generated with immunoSEQ multiplex PCR, while TCRdb's copy carries only in-frame clones and drops some. The sample has around 250,000 clones; around 85% are singletons. This CDR3 contains 19 residues. This receptor was taken from a woman aged 45-60 years who had recovered from COVID-19. The chain is built from TRBV21-1 and TRBJ1-5; the D call in the table, TRBD1, was not verified against the DNA. TRBV21-1 is described as a pseudogene. The sample comprised PBMCs or T cells enriched from blood (not recorded which). The CDR3 DNA is TGTGCCAGCAGCCCTACCCACGTGACAGTTTTATATAGCAATCAGCCCCAGCATTTT. This sequence encodes CASSPTHVTVLYSNQPQHF.